The 27 T cell receptor beta chains listed next were all sequenced from one sample in a study of CD8+ T cells in alopecia areata. In each case, RNA was isolated and then reverse transcribed into cDNA as the sequencing template. Libraries were prepared by immunoSEQ multiplex PCR; TCRdb keeps only in-frame clonotypes and omits some of them. The sample carries under 130,000 clones, about 60% recorded once. Sequencing was performed on CD4+ T cells sorted from blood. These TCRs come from a human donor in good health.

This clone was detected only once. V gene TRBV9 combines with J gene TRBJ1-2; the D gene is possibly TRBD1 (6 bases). V was shortened by 2 bases and J by 3 bases, with 14 bases between the two germline ends. Looked up from germline, CDR1 is SGDLS and CDR2 is YYNGEE. The CDR3 is 15 amino acids. CDR3 protein: CASSVAASGDYGYTF. CDR3 sequence (DNA): TGTGCCAGCAGCGTCGCGGCCTCAGGGGACTATGGCTACACCTTC.

V gene TRBV29-1 combines with J gene TRBJ1-1, with no clear D. The germline V and J ends were trimmed by 6 bases and 11 bases, with 13 bases remaining between them. This CDR3 has 10 residues. Germline V gene sequence: CDR1 SQVTM, CDR2 ANQGSEA. The CDR3 DNA is TGCAGCGTCCTATCTTCGCAGGCTTTCTTT. Residues: CSVLSSQAFF. The whole variable domain, filled in from reference TRBV29-1 and TRBJ1-1, reads SAVISQKPSRDICQRGTSLTIQCQVDSQVTMMFWYRQQPGQSLTLIATANQGSEATYESGFVIDKFPISRPNLTFSTLTVSNMSPEDSSIYLCSVLSSQAFFGQGTRLTVV.

The genes are TRBV5-6 and TRBJ2-4; unclear D gene. This CDR3 is built from 13 residues. Germline-derived CDR1 and CDR2 are SGHDT and YYEEEE. Between the trimmed V and J ends, which lost 3 bases and 0 bases, there was a span of 4 bases. The CDR3 DNA is TGTGCCAGCAGCTCGATAGCCAAAAACATTCAGTACTTC. Translating gives CASSSIAKNIQYF. Filled out from reference TRBV5-6 and TRBJ2-4, the complete variable domain reads DAGVTQSPTHLIKTRGQQVTLRCSPKSGHDTVSWYQQALGQGPQFIFQYYEEEERQRGNFPDRFSGHQFPNYSSELNVNALLLGDSALYLCASSSIAKNIQYFGAGTRLSVL.

This clone was counted only a few times. The chain carries TRBV5-5 and TRBJ2-2, with TRBD1 as a possible D gene (6 bases). The CDR3 spans 16 residues. CDR1 is SGHKS and CDR2 is YYEKEE in the germline V gene (reference sequence). The V gene lost 4 bases and the J gene lost 6 bases, with 19 bases spanning the gap. The CDR3 DNA follows: TGTGCCAGCAGCCAAGATAGTAGGGGGTCCTCCGGGGAGCTGTTTTTT. This codes for CASSQDSRGSSGELFF.

This chain links TRBV6-5 with TRBJ1-2; possibly TRBD1 for D (6 bases). V lost 8 bases to trimming and J lost 5 bases, with 15 bases between them. This CDR3 spans 13 amino acids. CDR1 is MNHEY, CDR2 SVGAGI, per germline. This chain's CDR3 is CASGAGDIYGYTF. For the CDR3, the DNA is TGTGCCAGCGGGGCGGGGGACATTTATGGCTACACCTTC.

This clone was seen a handful of times. This chain joins TRBV29-1 and TRBJ1-4; possibly TRBD1 for D (5 bases). Germline loops: CDR1 SQVTM, CDR2 ANQGSEA. The CDR3 spans 12 residues. The ends were cut back, 3 bases at V and 10 bases at J, with 12 bases in the middle. The CDR3: CSVETENRKLFF. As DNA, the CDR3 is TGCAGCGTTGAGACAGAAAACAGAAAACTGTTTTTT.

This clone turned up a few times. The CDR3 DNA reads as TGTGCCAGCAGCTTTGTACAGGGGGCTAAATACGAGCAGTACTTC. This encodes CASSFVQGAKYEQYF. The chain has TRBV11-2 and TRBJ2-7; TRBD1 aligns across 9 bases. V lost 3 bases to trimming and J lost 4 bases; unmatched junction nucleotides: 7. Germline V gene lookup returns CDR1 SGHAT and CDR2 FQNNGV. The CDR3 consists of 15 residues.

This clone showed up just a few times. V is TRBV7-2 and J is TRBJ2-1; D is possibly TRBD1 (5 bases). Deletions cut 1 base from V and 13 bases from J, with 8 bases between. Germline V CDR1 and CDR2: SGHTA, FQGNSA. The CDR3 runs 11 residues. This CDR3 is CASSLGGPQFF. CDR3 sequence (DNA): TGTGCCAGCAGCTTAGGGGGCCCCCAGTTCTTC. The full variable domain, rest sourced from reference TRBV7-2 and TRBJ2-1, is GAGVSQSPSNKVTEKGKDVELRCDPISGHTALYWYRQSLGQGLEFLIYFQGNSAPDKSGLPSDRFSAERTGGSVSTLTIQRTQQEDSAVYLCASSLGGPQFFGPGTRLTVL.

This clone occurred a few times. V usage is TRBV19 and J usage is TRBJ1-4; 8 nucleotides match TRBD1. This CDR3 has 18 residues. Germline V gene lookup returns CDR1 LNHDA and CDR2 SQIVND (reference sequence). Trimming took 9 bases from V and 0 from J; bases not matched to a gene: 15. CDR3 in amino acids: CARSKTGVKVATNEKLFF. CDR3 coding DNA: TGTGCCAGGAGCAAGACAGGGGTTAAGGTTGCAACTAATGAAAAACTGTTTTTT. Full variable domain (rest looked up from reference TRBV19 and TRBJ1-4): DGGITQSPKYLFRKEGQNVTLSCEQNLNHDAMYWYRQDPGQGLRLIYYSQIVNDFQKGDIAEGYSVSREKKESFPLTVTSAQKNPTAFYLCARSKTGVKVATNEKLFFGSGTQLSVL.

V and J are TRBV6-5 and TRBJ2-7; 8 nucleotides align to TRBD2. The CDR3 runs to 15 residues. The V segment lost 2 bases and the J segment 3 bases; nucleotides outside the gene matches: 6. CDR1 and CDR2 from the germline V gene are MNHEY and SVGAGI. The chain's CDR3 is CASSYTSGDYYEQYF. The DNA of the CDR3 is TGTGCCAGCAGTTACACTAGCGGAGATTACTACGAGCAGTACTTC.

This clone was counted only a few times. This chain uses TRBV4-1 with TRBJ2-1; D is unclear. The CDR3 is made up of 15 amino acids. Germline V gene data show CDR1 as MGHRA and CDR2 as YSYEKL. The V end was cut by 4 bases, the J end by 0 bases, with 10 bases between. In nucleotides, the CDR3 is TGCGCCAGCAGCCTCCCTCGGGTCTCCTACAATGAGCAGTTCTTC. Translation: CASSLPRVSYNEQFF.

The chain combines TRBV2 with TRBJ2-1; 8 bases line up with TRBD2. The CDR3 is 13 amino acids. V shed 7 bases, J shed 5 bases, and the junction held 4 bases outside the gene matches. Germline V lookup: CDR1 SNHLY, CDR2 FYNNEI. The CDR3 spells CASTSGGDNEQFF. The DNA of the CDR3 is TGTGCCAGCACGTCCGGGGGGGACAATGAGCAGTTCTTC.

The CDR3 DNA follows: TGTGCCAGCAGTTTATCTTGGGCCCATGGCTACACCTTC. Protein: CASSLSWAHGYTF. This chain uses TRBV28 with TRBJ1-2, with unresolved D. Germline loops: CDR1 MDHEN, CDR2 SYDVKM. Trimming cost V 1 base and J 6 bases, with 9 bases left between them. The CDR3 extends over 13 amino acids.

The chain has TRBV11-2 and TRBJ2-5; 7 bases are shared with TRBD1. The CDR3 has 14 residues. V gave up 5 bases and J gave up 4 bases; unmatched junction bases: 7. The V gene's germline CDR1 is SGHAT and CDR2 FQNNGV. The CDR3 reads CASSIQQGSETQYF. For the CDR3, the DNA is TGTGCCAGCAGCATACAACAGGGGTCAGAGACCCAGTACTTC. The full variable domain, rest sourced from reference TRBV11-2 and TRBJ2-5, is EAGVAQSPRYKIIEKRQSVAFWCNPISGHATLYWYQQILGQGPKLLIQFQNNGVVDDSQLPKDRFSAERLKGVDSTLKIQPAKLEDSAVYLCASSIQQGSETQYFGPGTRLLVL.

CDR3 region: CSVSQGNTEAFF. CDR3 DNA: TGCAGCGTCTCCCAGGGCAACACTGAAGCTTTCTTT. V and J are TRBV29-1 and TRBJ1-1; weak D call: TRBD1 (5 bases). V lost 6 bases and J lost 2, with 10 bases in between. This CDR3 comprises 12 residues. In germline, CDR1 is SQVTM, CDR2 ANQGSEA.

CDR3 region: CASSPSGTQYF. The CDR3 DNA is TGTGCCAGCAGCCCCTCCGGGACCCAGTACTTC. The chain combines TRBV11-2 with TRBJ2-5; unclear D gene. CDR3 length equals 11 residues. Between the trimmed V and J ends, which lost 5 bases and 7 bases, there was a span of 8 bases. Germline assignment: CDR1 SGHAT and CDR2 FQNNGV.

The V and J genes are TRBV5-1 and TRBJ1-2; 8 nucleotides agree with TRBD1. From germline, CDR1 is SGHRS and CDR2 YFSETQ. V lost 4 bases and J lost 4; bases outside the gene matches: 6. The CDR3 is made up of 14 amino acids. CDR3 sequence reads: CASSPMGQAYGYTF. The DNA of the CDR3 is TGCGCCAGCAGCCCGATGGGACAGGCCTATGGCTACACCTTC.

This chain connects TRBV2 to TRBJ2-6, with D unclear. The CDR3 is 15 residues long. The V gene lost 6 bases and the J gene lost 3 bases, with 12 bases spanning the gap. The germline V gene has CDR1 SNHLY and CDR2 FYNNEI. CDR3 nucleotide sequence: TGTGCCAGCAGCCCCGAAGCACATGGGGCCAACGTCCTGACTTTC. Its translation: CASSPEAHGANVLTF. Full variable domain (missing parts from reference TRBV2 and TRBJ2-6): EPEVTQTPSHQVTQMGQEVILRCVPISNHLYFYWYRQILGQKVEFLVSFYNNEISEKSEIFDDQFSVERPDGSNFTLKIRSTKLEDSAMYFCASSPEAHGANVLTFGAGSRLTVL.

The chain carries TRBV6-5 and TRBJ1-2, with 8 bases fitting TRBD1. The germline V gene has CDR1 MNHEY and CDR2 SVGAGI. The ends lost 8 bases at V and 8 bases at J; junction bases unmatched: 10. The CDR3 has 13 amino acids. The CDR3 DNA reads TGTGCCAGCTTAAAACCAGGGGGCCGAGGCTACACCTTC. This translates into CASLKPGGRGYTF.

V is TRBV29-1 and J is TRBJ1-1; 10 bases are shared with TRBD1. CDR1 is SQVTM, CDR2 ANQGSEA, per germline. J lost 5 bases, V lost 5 bases, and 8 bases had no gene match. The CDR3 is 14 amino acids. The CDR3 region has the DNA TGCAGCGTTTCGACAGGGGGCGTTTTGACTGAAGCTTTCTTT. Protein product: CSVSTGGVLTEAFF.

This clone came up a few times. The chain has TRBV27 and TRBJ1-5, with D hard to call. Deletions cut 6 bases from V and 4 bases from J, with 16 bases between. The CDR3 spans 15 residues. Germline V gives CDR1 MNHEY, CDR2 SMNVEV (reference sequence). In DNA form, the CDR3 reads TGTGCCAGCAGAAAATCCGGGATTTTGAATCAGCCCCAGCATTTT. Translated, it gives CASRKSGILNQPQHF.

The table lists this clone with a few counts. The V gene is TRBV29-1, the J gene TRBJ2-2; the D is unclear. Germline CDR1 reads SQVTM; CDR2 reads ANQGSEA. The CDR3 has 14 amino acids. Trimming removed 3 bases at V and 1 base at J, with 9 bases between. The CDR3 protein is CSVDRNGNTGELFF. CDR3 in DNA: TGCAGCGTTGACAGGAACGGGAACACCGGGGAGCTGTTTTTT.

This clone showed up just a few times. This chain joins TRBV27 and TRBJ2-1; 8 nucleotides match TRBD2. The CDR3 is 15 amino acids. V was pared by 6 bases and J by 2 bases, with 6 bases of the junction left unmatched. Germline assignment: CDR1 MNHEY and CDR2 SMNVEV (reference sequence). The CDR3 region is CASRNSGVAYNEQFF. CDR3 coding DNA: TGTGCCAGCAGGAATAGCGGGGTGGCCTACAATGAGCAGTTCTTC.

The chain has TRBV2 and TRBJ1-5; 7 bases align to TRBD1. V lost 6 bases and J lost 7; bases outside the gene matches: 6. CDR1 SNHLY and CDR2 FYNNEI come from the germline V gene. CDR3 length: 13 residues. This chain's CDR3 is CASRPRGNQPQHF. The CDR3, as DNA: TGTGCCAGCAGACCCAGGGGGAACCAGCCCCAGCATTTT.

This clone was recorded a few times. A junction end diverges from the germline sequence, so it may reflect a read error. V is TRBV19 and J is TRBJ2-4; D not resolved. The V gene's germline CDR1 is LNHDA and CDR2 SQIVND (reference sequence). This CDR3 is built from 12 residues. CDR3 in DNA: TGTGCCAGTAGTACCCTTAATACCGGGCCACACTTC. The encoded protein is CASSTLNTGPHF.

The V gene is TRBV27, the J gene TRBJ2-1, with D maybe TRBD1 (6 bases). CDR1 is MNHEY and CDR2 is SMNVEV in the germline V gene (reference sequence). V was trimmed by 3 bases and J by 9 bases, leaving 18 bases between them. The CDR3 sequence is 15 residues long. The CDR3 spells CASSLSPQGRTEQFF. In DNA form, the CDR3 reads TGTGCCAGCAGTTTGAGCCCACAGGGCCGGACTGAGCAGTTCTTC.

V gene TRBV29-1 combines with J gene TRBJ1-5, with 7 bases identical to TRBD1. Per the germline V gene, CDR1 is SQVTM and CDR2 is ANQGSEA. The CDR3 length is 14 residues. V was pared by 4 bases and J by 0 bases, with 3 bases of the junction left unmatched. Here the CDR3 DNA reads TGCAGCGTTGCCACAGGGGTTAGCAATCAGCCCCAGCATTTT. Its protein product is CSVATGVSNQPQHF.